This record looks at one T cell receptor beta chain sequence and its context. The data originate from a study of blood T cell repertoires in COVID-19. Study-wide context: PBMCs, B-cell-depleted T cells, or T cells were the source of the cDNA or gDNA that made up the material.

CDR1 and CDR2 from the germline V gene are MGHRA and YSYEKL. V gave up 0 bases and J gave up 0 bases, with 13 bases separating them. This CDR3 contains 17 residues. Which cohort a participant joined came from the clinical history participants gave. Cohort 3 recovery required two negative PCRs, clearance, or symptom resolution. TCRdb's table, derived via immunoSEQ multiplex PCR, lists solely in-frame clones and lacks some. The sample records some 460,000 clones, 75% to 90% being singletons. This TCR came from a woman younger than 35 who had recovered from COVID-19. The chain joins TRBV4-1 to TRBJ2-3; TRBD1 is a possible D gene (5 bases). Sequenced: PBMCs or T cells enriched from blood (not recorded which). The CDR3 region has the DNA TGCGCCAGCAGCCAAGACGCCCCTAGACAGAGCACAGATACGCAGTATTTT. This gives the protein CASSQDAPRQSTDTQYF.